This T cell receptor beta chain is drawn from a study of T-cell memory formation after mild COVID-19. Study overall: Clusters of TCRs were largely donor specific.

As regards this clonotype: Its antigen is as yet unknown.

CDR3 size: 16 residues. The germline V and J ends were trimmed by 3 bases and 4 bases, with 15 bases remaining between them. Germline lookup yields CDR1 SEHNR and CDR2 FQNEAQ (reference sequence). Notes on the study in general: Some SARS-CoV-2-responding clones were already detected in memory before infection. Mainly CM and EM harbored the contracting CD4+ clones; mainly EMRA harbored the CD8+ ones.

Each CDR3 protein gets one entry after TCRdb re-called the 5' RACE reads with MiXCR. The repertoire includes 350,000 to 500,000 distinct CDR3 sequences, around 18% of them detected once, and roughly 8.4% sits in the top ten. The chain joins TRBV7-9 to TRBJ2-2; D may be TRBD2 (5 bases). This TCR derives from an adult woman who had mild COVID-19 (a few samples of this study predate the infection). Cell type and time point are not known. Sequencing was carried out using PBMCs or a T cell subset sorted from them (not recorded which). Here the CDR3 DNA reads TGTGCCAGCAGCTTTGAAAGAGGGCGTAGCACCGGGGAGCTGTTTTTT. This codes for CASSFERGRSTGELFF. The full variable domain, completed using reference TRBV7-9 and TRBJ2-2, is DTGVSQNPRHKITKRGQNVTFRCDPISEHNRLYWYRQTLGQGPEFLTYFQNEAQLEKSRLLSDRFSAERPKGSFSTLEIQRTEQGDSAMYLCASSFERGRSTGELFFGEGSRLTVL.